The clone carrying this TCR beta chain has a handful of counts. TCRdb analysed the RT-PCR reads with MiXCR anew, one entry per CDR3 protein. This sample has 280,000 or so distinct CDR3 sequences, with just over 20% found just once. This sample was included in a study of response to subunit inactivated influenza vaccine. Germline lookup yields CDR1 SGHAT and CDR2 FQNNGV. V trimming: 2 bases; J trimming: 0 bases; junction bases outside the gene matches: 3. The CDR3 has 15 residues. This receptor was obtained from a man aged 45 to 70 who received an inactivated influenza vaccine. The material was PBMCs from blood, obtained 21 months after vaccination. V is TRBV11-2 and J is TRBJ1-1, with TRBD1 matching over 7 bases. In nucleotides, the CDR3 is TGTGCCAGCAGCTTACAGGGACAGATGAACACTGAAGCTTTCTTT. Residues: CASSLQGQMNTEAFF.